This passage covers 2 T cell receptor beta chains from one sample sequenced in a study of shared clonotypes between healthy human individuals. The table came from immunoSEQ multiplex PCR; TCRdb's copy has only in-frame clones and leaves some out. The sample has 2 million to 3 million clones; approximately 94% are singletons. The sequencing input was naive CD4+ T cells from PBMCs. Described subset: CD45RA+ positively selected. Receptors were obtained from a young man in good health. Some clones in this sample may be carry-over from other donors' samples.

This clone was found once. The rearrangement joins TRBV5-1 to TRBJ2-3, with D perhaps TRBD2 (6 bases). Germline loops: CDR1 SGHRS, CDR2 YFSETQ. Trimming removed 1 base from V and 3 bases from J, with 12 bases in between. CDR3 size: 15 residues. CDR3 residues: CASSLISGPTDTQYF. CDR3 nucleotide sequence: TGCGCCAGCAGCTTGATCAGCGGGCCAACAGATACGCAGTATTTT.

The chain carries TRBV5-4 and TRBJ1-2; D not resolved. Trimming stripped 0 bases from V and 4 bases from J, with 10 bases between. Germline CDR1 reads SGHNT; CDR2 reads YYREEE (reference sequence). The CDR3 contains 14 residues. In DNA, the CDR3 is TGTGCCAGCAGCTTGGGGCGACCGGGCTATGGCTACACCTTC. Its translation: CASSLGRPGYGYTF.